A selection of T cell receptor beta chains follows, all from one sample in a study of regulatory T cells in long-lasting Graves disease. TCRdb redid the calling of the multiplex PCR reads with MiXCR, one entry per CDR3 protein. Among 400,000 to 500,000 distinct CDR3 sequences, 16% were seen once, and the ten largest hold around 10%. This same sample was also taken into another study, of T cells in Graves' hyperthyroidism and ophthalmopathy.

The source was peripheral blood mononuclear cells (PBMCs), collected at new diagnosis, from a patient treated with antithyroid drugs. The receptors derive from a young woman with Graves disease. Each CDR3 is given with its conserved first and last residue. Each record gives: J gene, V gene, D gene, clone size, CDR3 DNA, CDR3 protein. A D gene is named only where the DNA matches it firmly. Rows give clone size only sometimes, using once, few, many, or a class for an expanded clone.

TRBJ1-3	TRBV18	NA	many	TGTGCCAGCTCACTCACTCCGGGACTCTCTGGAAACACCATATATTTT	CASSLTPGLSGNTIYF
TRBJ1-2	TRBV3-1	NA	many	TGTGCCAGCAGCCAAAAATCTAACTATGGCTACACCTTC	CASSQKSNYGYTF
TRBJ1-2	TRBV3-1	TRBD1	many	TGTGCCAGCAGCCACGGGACAGCTAACTATGGCTACACCTTC	CASSHGTANYGYTF
TRBJ2-7	TRBV20-1	NA	many	TGCAGTGCTAGTGAGCAATCCTACGAAGGGTACTTC	CSASEQSYEGYF
TRBJ1-2	TRBV29-1	TRBD1	few	TGCAGCGTTGAAGAGGGACAGGGGGCGATCGTCGGCTACACCTTC	CSVEEGQGAIVGYTF
TRBJ1-1	TRBV12-3/TRBV12-4	NA	many	TGTGCCAGCAGTTTATTAAGGACTGAAGCTTTCTTT	CASSLLRTEAFF
TRBJ2-1	TRBV3-1	NA	many	TGTGCCAGCAGCCAAGCTTTGACGACCCATGAGCAGTTCTTC	CASSQALTTHEQFF
TRBJ2-7	TRBV5-1	NA	NA	TGCGCCAGCAGCTTGGTATTTGGGGGAGGCACCTCCTACGAGCAGTACTTC	CASSLVFGGGTSYEQYF
TRBJ2-3	TRBV6-5	NA	few	TGTGCCAGCAGTTACGGGCCCAATCAGCAGTATTTT	CASSYGPNQQYF
TRBJ2-7	TRBV7-9	TRBD1	many	TGTGCCAGCAGCTCCCCGGGACAGGCCTACTACGAGCAGTACTTC	CASSSPGQAYYEQYF
TRBJ2-2	TRBV10-1	NA	few	TGCGCCAGCAGTGATACAGGCCGCGGGGCCGGGGAGCTGCTTTTT	CASSDTGRGAGELLF
TRBJ1-5	TRBV7-2	NA	NA	TGTGCCAGCAGCTTAGCGGTGACAGCGAAGGAACAGCCCCAGCATTTT	CASSLAVTAKEQPQHF
TRBJ2-7	TRBV19	NA	few	TGTGCCAGTAGTATTGGCGCAGGGGGGCCCTACGAGCAGTACTTC	CASSIGAGGPYEQYF
TRBJ1-5	TRBV11-2	NA	many	TGTGCCAGCAGCCCTCGACCTATACATAGCAATCAGCCCCAGCATTTT	CASSPRPIHSNQPQHF
TRBJ1-1	TRBV29-1	NA	many	TGCAGCGTAGTCCAGAGGAACACTGAAGCTTTCTTT	CSVVQRNTEAFF
TRBJ2-3	TRBV24-1	TRBD2	many	TGTGCCACCAGTGATCCCCTAGCGGCCGCTAGCACAGATACGCAGTATTTT	CATSDPLAAASTDTQYF
TRBJ1-1	TRBV27	TRBD1	many	TGTGCCAGCAGTTACGGGACAGCCAACACTGAAGCTTTCTTT	CASSYGTANTEAFF
TRBJ1-1	TRBV19	NA	NA	TGTGCCAGTAGTACGGGCTTCAGCGGTCTGAACACTGAAGCTTTCTTT	CASSTGFSGLNTEAFF
TRBJ2-5	TRBV20-1	NA	many	TGCAGTGCTAGTCTCAGTCGCGGCTCAACGTTGCAGACCCAGTACTTC	CSASLSRGSTLQTQYF
TRBJ1-1	TRBV2	NA	many	TGTGCCAGCAGTAGTCAGCAGAACACTGAAGCTTTCTTT	CASSSQQNTEAFF
TRBJ1-2	TRBV29-1	NA	many	TGCAGCGTTGAAGATCCTTCCGGTCCTGCCGGTGGCTACACCTTC	CSVEDPSGPAGGYTF
TRBJ2-3	TRBV20-1	TRBD2	NA	TGCAGTGCTAGAGATCAGCTAGCGGGAGTTTTTGATACGCAGTATTTT	CSARDQLAGVFDTQYF
TRBJ2-3	TRBV6-4	NA	many	TGTGCCAGCAGCCGCGATAGCGGACCAAACACAGATACGCAGTATTTT	CASSRDSGPNTDTQYF
TRBJ2-1	TRBV20-1	NA	many	TGCAGTGCTAGAGCAGTCGGGAGCAGCTACAATGAGCAGTTCTTC	CSARAVGSSYNEQFF
TRBJ2-7	TRBV2	TRBD1	NA	TGTGCCAGCAGCCCGGGACAGACCTTGGAGCAGTACTTC	CASSPGQTLEQYF
TRBJ2-5	TRBV10-3	NA	many	TGTGCCATCCCGGGACAAGAGACCCAGTACTTC	CAIPGQETQYF
TRBJ1-2	TRBV5-4	NA	NA	TGTGCCAGCAGCTTGGAGCTCTCCGGCTACACCTTC	CASSLELSGYTF
TRBJ2-7	TRBV7-9	TRBD2	many	TGTGCCAGCAGCCCAAGGGCTAAACAGACTAGCGGGAGATGGTACGAGCAGTACTTC	CASSPRAKQTSGRWYEQYF
TRBJ2-1	TRBV24-1	TRBD2	NA	TGTGCCACCAGTGATTTGCCCGGGACTAGCCAGCAGTTCTTC	CATSDLPGTSQQFF
TRBJ2-7	TRBV20-1	NA	many	TGCAGTGCTAGAGTCCCTCCCGAAACCGTCGAGCAGTACTTC	CSARVPPETVEQYF
TRBJ2-7	TRBV6-1	NA	many	TGTGCCAGCAGACGGGACTCCGCCTACTACGAGCAGTACTTC	CASRRDSAYYEQYF
TRBJ1-4	TRBV29-1	NA	few	TGCAGCGGAAGTTTGGAAGAAAAACTGTTTTTT	CSGSLEEKLFF
TRBJ2-7	TRBV28	TRBD1	many	TGTGCCAGCAGGACCCCCAGGGACAGGAACTACGAGCAGTACTTC	CASRTPRDRNYEQYF
TRBJ2-4	TRBV2	TRBD1	few	TGTGCCAGCAGTGAGGGGACAGGGCGGGAAAACATTCAGTACTTC	CASSEGTGRENIQYF
TRBJ2-1	TRBV20-1	NA	NA	TGCAGTGCTAGAGATAGGAGGGTCAATGAGCAGTTCTTC	CSARDRRVNEQFF
TRBJ2-7	TRBV13	TRBD2	NA	TGTGCCAGCAGCTACCGGACTAGCGGGGTCTACGAGCAGTACTTC	CASSYRTSGVYEQYF
TRBJ2-2	TRBV6-9	NA	many	TGTGCCAGCAGTTACTCCACTAGCTTGGGCACCGGGGAGCTGTTTTTT	CASSYSTSLGTGELFF
TRBJ2-6	TRBV29-1	NA	NA	TGCAGCGTTGAAGAATCCGGGTCTGGGGCCAACGTCCTGACTTTC	CSVEESGSGANVLTF
TRBJ2-7	TRBV7-9	TRBD2	NA	TGTGCCAGCAGCTCCCCCCGTGATAGCGGGAGCCGCGAGCAGTACTTC	CASSSPRDSGSREQYF
TRBJ2-3	TRBV6-1	TRBD2	many	TGTGCCAGCAGTAATACGGGACTAGCGGGAGTAGAAGATACGCAGTATTTT	CASSNTGLAGVEDTQYF
TRBJ1-1	TRBV6-1	NA	few	TGTGCCAGCAGCGCCCGGGGGGCCGGGACTGAAGCTTTCTTT	CASSARGAGTEAFF
TRBJ2-5	TRBV18	TRBD2	NA	TGTGCCAGCTCACCTACGACGGGACTAGCGGGGGATAGAGAGACCCAGTACTTC	CASSPTTGLAGDRETQYF
TRBJ2-1	TRBV6-1	NA	NA	TGTGCCAGCAGACAACACTCCTACAATGAGCAGTTCTTC	CASRQHSYNEQFF
TRBJ1-5	TRBV7-9	NA	many	TGTGCCAGCAGCTTAGGGGGCGCGACATTCAATCAGCCCCAGCATTTT	CASSLGGATFNQPQHF
TRBJ1-4	TRBV28	NA	many	TGTGCCAGCAGTTTTCGCGGGGGTGAAAAACTGTTTTTT	CASSFRGGEKLFF
TRBJ2-7	TRBV6-2/TRBV6-3	NA	few	TGTGCCAGCAGCCACCGGGTGGGGGGTCCCCCCTACGAGCAGTACTTC	CASSHRVGGPPYEQYF
TRBJ2-7	TRBV13	TRBD2	many	TGTGCCAGCAGCTTAGGAGGCGGGAGGGCCGACGAGCAGTACTTC	CASSLGGGRADEQYF
TRBJ2-7	TRBV20-1	NA	many	TGCAGTGCTAGGCGGGTCGCCTACGAGCAGTACTTC	CSARRVAYEQYF
TRBJ2-2	TRBV5-1	TRBD2	few	TGCGCCAGCAAGCGGGAGGCAAACACCGGGGAGCTGTTTTTT	CASKREANTGELFF
TRBJ1-1	TRBV5-1	NA	many	TGCGCCAGCAGCTTGACGGGGACTTTTAACACTGAAGCTTTCTTT	CASSLTGTFNTEAFF
TRBJ2-7	TRBV28	TRBD1	many	TGTGCCAGCAGTTGGACAGGGGACGCGGGCTTCTACGAGCAGTACTTC	CASSWTGDAGFYEQYF
TRBJ1-4	TRBV5-6	NA	few	TGTGCCAGCAGCGTGAGGCCAGGCAGTAATGAAAAACTGTTTTTT	CASSVRPGSNEKLFF
TRBJ2-2	TRBV4-1	TRBD1	few	TGCGCCAGCAGCACCTCGGACAGGCTATACACCGGGGAGCTGTTTTTT	CASSTSDRLYTGELFF